The clone carrying this T cell receptor beta chain appeared many times. Its cognate antigen is unknown. Germline CDR1 and CDR2: SGHTA and FQGNSA. The length of the CDR3 is 15 residues. Trimming took off 2 bases at V and 2 bases at J, with 13 bases between the two ends. General study points: Tumor Treg TCRs overlapped most with tumor naive CD4+ cells.

Treg sorting used a CD4+CD25+CD127-/low gate. One entry per CDR3 protein results from TCRdb running MiXCR on the 5' RACE reads. The sample gives fewer than 55,000 distinct CDR3 sequences, about a fifth of which show up once; 3.5% to 4.5% is in the top ten. This sequence was found in a female donor with breast cancer. Sequences were obtained from Tregs sorted from a lymph node. The chain couples TRBV7-2 to TRBJ2-7; a possible D gene is TRBD2 (6 bases). The CDR3 nucleotides are TGTGCCAGCAGCTTATCGGCGGGATCGACCTACGAGCAGTACTTC. It is translated as CASSLSAGSTYEQYF.